The entry below describes one TCR beta chain. The antigen it recognizes is unknown. Base-call qualities are not available, and no considerably larger clone is one nucleotide away. From the cysteine through the phenylalanine, the CDR3 covers 13 amino acids. The CDR3 DNA has 39 bases and is translated from base 1. Via the germline V gene (reference sequence), CDR1 is SGHKS and CDR2 YYEKEE. V is cut by 6 bases and J by 4 bases, and the space between the germline ends is 13 bases. The data were obtained in a study of shared clonotypes between healthy human individuals (dated by TCRdb to about 2020). Study-wide context: Three men and a couple of women, aged 18 to 49 years, made up the cohort. Each donor's leukapheresis produced roughly between roughly 0.94 and 9.5 billion PBMCs. Libraries were prepared and TCR repertoires were sequenced by different laboratories using diverse techniques, in order to increase sequencing depth and limit assay-specific biases. Blood TCR repertoires of five healthy adults were deeply sequenced to estimate repertoire size and the extent of clonotype sharing between individuals. For each donor, three plates each were used for CD4 naive and CD4 memory, two plates were used for CD8 naive, and one plate was used for CD8 memory. The investigation overall reported the following: Pairwise subsampling indicated that sequencing depth was expected to affect the degree of clonotype sharing among donors. Sampling was limited to blood, and TCR repertoires in tissue likely differ from TCR repertoires in blood. Naive subsets generally had larger estimated clonotype richness than memory subsets. The small number of donors limited the genetic and exposure-history diversity represented. Across a handful of donors, approximately 4.6% of naive CD4, 3% to 3.5% of naive CD8, around 2.1% of memory CD4, and around 0.4% of memory CD8 clonotypes were shared. Compared with non-shared clonotypes, the clonotypes found in all four sorted-subset donors had higher generation probabilities. Even with the large sequencing depth, rarefaction of the sorted-subset datasets indicated that sequencing was incomplete.

Healthy HIV-negative adults with no recently reported acute infections or vaccinations were included as donors. All donors were Caucasian adults living in Nashville, Tennessee, USA. CD4+ T cells were enriched by magnetic negative selection; naive cells were then positively selected on CD45RA, and the negative fraction formed the memory subset. After blood collection by leukapheresis, PBMCs were isolated using Ficoll-Histopaque density gradient centrifugation and then cryopreserved in the vapor phase of liquid nitrogen. Purity and quantity of every magnetically sorted T cell population were checked by analytical flow cytometry. Genomic DNA was isolated from each sorted fraction and quantified by UV absorbance on a Nanodrop 2000c. TCR CDR3 regions were amplified from genomic DNA by multiplex PCR using the deep immunoSEQ assay. Extracted genomic DNA from each cell subset was spread evenly across all wells of several immunoSEQ 96-well plates, with each plate serving as a replicate. For sorted subsets, about 200 ng genomic DNA, equal to 30,000 to 35,000 T cell genomes, was loaded into each replicate PCR. Purified libraries were quantified with a Qubit 3.0 fluorometer, sized on a Bioanalyzer 2100, and re-quantified with the KAPA Library Quantification kit. Each immunoSEQ 96-well plate was sequenced on its own single-read 150-cycle Illumina NextSeq 550 flow cell. Regarding the original processing steps: Because only junctional sequences without quality scores were contained in the immunoSEQ output, filtering matching that applied to full-length reads could not be performed. To assign V/J genes and CDR3, sequences were annotated using PyIR, a Python wrapper for IgBLAST v1.9, with IMGT germline references. Reads with weak V/J assignments (E-value above 1e-6), missing CDR3, stop codons, out-of-frame junctions, or ambiguous translated residues were removed. V3J clonotypes were defined as sequences sharing the same inferred V gene, J gene, and CDR3 amino acid sequence. Percentage overlap between repertoires was calculated by dividing the number of shared unique clonotypes by the size of the smaller repertoire. RTK rarefaction, the Chao1 estimator, and Recon v2.1 estimates of unobserved clonotypes were used to assess repertoire richness. Generation probabilities were computed with OLGA for all TCRbeta clonotypes obtained by the gDNA method from several donors. TCRdb carries this immuneACCESS record with in-frame sequences only. Its versions omit some clonotypes, under half of them owing to an unresolved V gene in the studies checked, with the rest unexplained. The V and J calls and clone size were taken over from that table, and D and trimming were inferred from the DNA. Across this sample there are some 1 million clones, with about 76% seen only once. Of the sample, roughly 1.4% is held by the ten largest clones.

The sequence came from a man aged 18 to 30 in good health. The chain joins TRBV5-5 to TRBJ1-1; the D segment cannot be called with confidence. Material for sequencing was memory CD4+ T cells sorted from blood. The cell subset or site label, as the study defines it: CD45RA-negative fraction. The nucleotide sequence reads as follows: TGTGCCAGCATGGTAGTGGAAACCACTGAAGCTTTCTTT. Its product reads: CASMVVETTEAFF.